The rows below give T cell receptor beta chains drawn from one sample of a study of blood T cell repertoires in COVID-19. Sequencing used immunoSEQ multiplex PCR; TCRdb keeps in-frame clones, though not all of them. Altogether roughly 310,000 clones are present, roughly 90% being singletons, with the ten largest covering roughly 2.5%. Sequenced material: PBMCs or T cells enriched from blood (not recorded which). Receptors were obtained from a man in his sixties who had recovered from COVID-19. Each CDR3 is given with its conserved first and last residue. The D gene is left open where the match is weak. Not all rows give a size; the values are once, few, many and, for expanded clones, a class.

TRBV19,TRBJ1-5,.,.,CASSVSSQGRQPQHF,TGTGCCAGTAGCGTGAGCTCGCAGGGTAGACAGCCCCAGCATTTT
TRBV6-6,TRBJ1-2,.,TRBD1,CASSQRQGIRYGYTF,TGTGCCAGCAGTCAACGACAGGGGATTCGATATGGCTACACCTTC
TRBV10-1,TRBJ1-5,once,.,CASRIDRSNQPQHF,TGCGCCAGCCGGATAGACAGGAGCAATCAGCCCCAGCATTTT
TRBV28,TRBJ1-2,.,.,CASGIGRANYGYTF,TGTGCCAGCGGCATAGGGAGAGCTAACTATGGCTACACCTTC
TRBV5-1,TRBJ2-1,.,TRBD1,CASSDRGYNEQFF,TGCGCCAGCAGCGACAGGGGGTACAATGAGCAGTTCTTC
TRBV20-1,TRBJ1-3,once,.,CSARGGDTIYF,TGCAGTGCTCGGGGGGGGGACACCATATATTTT
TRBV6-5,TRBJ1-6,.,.,CASSYRGFSPLHF,TGTGCCAGCAGTTACCGAGGGTTCTCACCCCTCCACTTT
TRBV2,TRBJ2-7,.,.,CASSSTASEQYF,TGTGCCAGCTCTTCGACAGCGAGCGAGCAGTACTTC
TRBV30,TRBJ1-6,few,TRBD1,CAWSGGGYSPLHF,TGTGCCTGGAGTGGAGGGGGCTATTCACCCCTCCACTTT
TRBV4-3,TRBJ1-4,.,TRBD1,CASSQGRQGVEKLFF,TGCGCCAGCAGCCAAGGGAGACAGGGTGTTGAAAAACTGTTTTTT
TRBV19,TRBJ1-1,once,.,CATTTRRNTEAFF,TGTGCCACCACCACGAGGCGGAACACTGAAGCTTTCTTT
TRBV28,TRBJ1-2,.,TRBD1,CASSLAGGRRGYTF,TGTGCCAGCAGTTTGGCAGGGGGTCGGCGGGGCTACACCTTC
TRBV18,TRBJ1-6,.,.,CASSPGGYNNSPLHF,TGTGCCAGCTCACCGGGGGGATACAATAATTCACCCCTCCACTTT
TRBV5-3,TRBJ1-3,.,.,CARSSYSGNTIYF,TGTGCCAGAAGCTCCTACTCCGGAAACACCATATATTTT
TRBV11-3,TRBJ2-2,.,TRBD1,CASSSGGWGAGELFF,TGTGCCAGCAGCTCAGGGGGCTGGGGGGCCGGGGAGCTGTTTTTT
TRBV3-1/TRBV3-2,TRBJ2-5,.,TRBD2,CASSRKTSGVAQYF,TGTGCCAGCAGCCGCAAGACTAGCGGGGTGGCCCAGTACTTC
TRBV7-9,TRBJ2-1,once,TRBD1,CASSLSTGAVYNEQFF,TGTGCCAGCAGCTTAAGTACAGGGGCCGTTTACAATGAGCAGTTCTTC
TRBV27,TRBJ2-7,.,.,CASSLSGGEQYF,TGTGCCAGCAGTTTATCAGGGGGCGAGCAGTACTTC
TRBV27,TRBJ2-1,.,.,CASKLDRNEQFF,TGTGCCAGCAAGTTAGATCGCAATGAGCAGTTCTTC
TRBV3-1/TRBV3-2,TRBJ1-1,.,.,CASSRGTNTEAFF,TGTGCCAGCAGCCGAGGTACAAACACTGAAGCTTTCTTT
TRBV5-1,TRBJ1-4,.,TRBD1,CASSPTGENEKLFF,TGCGCCAGCAGCCCGACAGGGGAGAATGAAAAACTGTTTTTT
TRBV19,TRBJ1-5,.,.,CASSWRSSNQPQHF,TGTGCCAGTAGTTGGAGGTCTAGCAATCAGCCCCAGCATTTT
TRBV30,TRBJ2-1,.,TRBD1,CAWTRGTGIYNEQFF,TGTGCCTGGACCCGGGGGACAGGGATATACAATGAGCAGTTCTTC
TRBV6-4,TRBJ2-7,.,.,CASSDEVYEQYF,TGTGCCAGCAGTGACGAGGTCTACGAGCAGTACTTC
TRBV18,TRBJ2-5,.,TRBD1,CASSPAGGGETQYF,TGTGCCAGCTCACCAGCAGGGGGTGGTGAGACCCAGTACTTC